Below are 9 T cell receptor beta chains sequenced from a single sample in a study of PD-1 blockade in classical Hodgkin lymphoma. Noted time point: cycle 4 day 1 (C4D1), after six to seven weeks of nivolumab. All the patients suffered relapse after autologous stem cell transplantation, and brentuximab vedotin exposure differed. The data were produced by immunoSEQ multiplex PCR, yet TCRdb's version contains in-frame clones alone and is incomplete. Among tens of thousands of clones listed, over 70% were seen once. Material: peripheral blood mononuclear cells (PBMCs), obtained before the fourth cycle of nivolumab. The receptors shown here come from a human donor with classical Hodgkin lymphoma.

This rearrangement joins TRBV5-6 to TRBJ2-2; D might be TRBD1 or TRBD2, each matching 5 bases. In germline, CDR1 is SGHDT, CDR2 YYEEEE. The V and J ends lost 4 bases and 4 bases respectively, with 17 bases between them. The CDR3 runs to 16 residues. The CDR3 loop reads CASSPGSRAITGELFF. DNA for the CDR3: TGTGCCAGCAGCCCTGGGAGCAGGGCTATCACCGGGGAGCTGTTTTTT. Supplemented by reference TRBV5-6 and TRBJ2-2, the full variable domain reads DAGVTQSPTHLIKTRGQQVTLRCSPKSGHDTVSWYQQALGQGPQFIFQYYEEEERQRGNFPDRFSGHQFPNYSSELNVNALLLGDSALYLCASSPGSRAITGELFFGEGSRLTVL.

This clone has a single count. Here the CDR3 reads CATSRELARGEQFF. CDR3 bases: TGTGCCACCAGCAGAGAACTAGCTCGGGGTGAGCAGTTCTTC. The chain couples TRBV15 to TRBJ2-1; possibly TRBD2 for D (6 bases). CDR3 length equals 14 residues. V was clipped by 0 bases and J by 9 bases, with 12 bases between them. CDR1 and CDR2 (germline): LNHNV, YYDKDF (reference sequence).

The chain is built from TRBV15 and TRBJ1-3; no clear D. Germline V gene sequence: CDR1 LNHNV, CDR2 YYDKDF (reference sequence). Trimming removed 0 bases from V and 3 bases from J, with 6 bases in between. This CDR3 is built from 14 residues. CDR3 in amino acids: CATSRDSGGNTIYF. The CDR3 DNA reads TGTGCCACCAGCAGAGATTCTGGTGGAAACACCATATATTTT. Full variable domain (missing parts from reference TRBV15 and TRBJ1-3): DAMVIQNPRYQVTQFGKPVTLSCSQTLNHNVMYWYQQKSSQAPKLLFHYYDKDFNNEADTPDNFQSRRPNTSFCFLDIRSPGLGDTAMYLCATSRDSGGNTIYFGEGSWLTVV.

This clone was recorded a few times. At one end, the junction sequence differs from germline, possibly due to a read error. The chain joins TRBV6-4 to TRBJ2-7, with D hard to call. This CDR3 region has 10 residues. Germline CDR1 is MRHNA and CDR2 is SNTAGT. The DNA for the CDR3 is TGTGCCAGCAGTGAAGCCCTCCACCTCTTC. Protein: CASSEALHLF.

The genes are TRBV4-1 and TRBJ1-1; 7 bases fit TRBD1. CDR1 and CDR2 from the germline V gene are MGHRA and YSYEKL. The CDR3 extends over 13 amino acids. The ends lost 0 bases at V and 8 bases at J; junction bases unmatched: 3. This chain's CDR3 is CASSQDQDREAFF. CDR3 sequence (DNA): TGCGCCAGCAGCCAAGATCAGGACAGGGAAGCTTTCTTT.

Written as DNA, the CDR3 is TGCGCCAGCAGAAGGACAGGGGCAACTGAAGCTTTCTTT. Amino acid sequence: CASRRTGATEAFF. This chain links TRBV10-1 with TRBJ1-1, with 9 positions matching TRBD1. The length of the CDR3 is 13 residues. Germline CDR1 is WNHNN and CDR2 is SYGVQD (reference sequence). V trimming: 6 bases; J trimming: 5 bases; junction bases outside the gene matches: 4.

The chain couples TRBV4-1 to TRBJ1-1; unclear D gene. V lost 1 base to trimming and J lost 0 bases, with 12 bases between them. The CDR3 length is 16 residues. CDR1 is MGHRA and CDR2 is YSYEKL in the germline V gene. The CDR3 is CASSQVPSTLNTEAFF. The CDR3 coding sequence is TGCGCCAGCAGCCAAGTTCCGTCAACCCTGAACACTGAAGCTTTCTTT.

Turning to this clone: Possible read error: a much larger clone is one base away. The rearrangement uses TRBV11-3 and TRBJ2-7; 13 bases map to TRBD2. J lost 2 bases, V lost 6 bases, and 10 bases had no gene match. The germline gives CDR1 SGHNT, CDR2 YENEEA. CDR3 length equals 17 residues. The CDR3: CASSAGTSGIRPYEQYF. As DNA, the CDR3 is TGTGCCAGCAGTGCCGGGACTAGCGGGATTAGGCCCTACGAGCAGTACTTC.

This clone was seen just once. The chain combines TRBV5-1 with TRBJ2-4; D may match TRBD1 or TRBD2 (5 bases each). The CDR3 has 15 amino acids. Germline values: CDR1 SGHRS, CDR2 YFSETQ. V lost 0 bases to trimming and J lost 7 bases, with 14 bases between them. The CDR3 coding sequence is TGCGCCAGCAGCTTGGAGGCCGTGGGGGAGAACATTCAGTACTTC. Translation: CASSLEAVGENIQYF.